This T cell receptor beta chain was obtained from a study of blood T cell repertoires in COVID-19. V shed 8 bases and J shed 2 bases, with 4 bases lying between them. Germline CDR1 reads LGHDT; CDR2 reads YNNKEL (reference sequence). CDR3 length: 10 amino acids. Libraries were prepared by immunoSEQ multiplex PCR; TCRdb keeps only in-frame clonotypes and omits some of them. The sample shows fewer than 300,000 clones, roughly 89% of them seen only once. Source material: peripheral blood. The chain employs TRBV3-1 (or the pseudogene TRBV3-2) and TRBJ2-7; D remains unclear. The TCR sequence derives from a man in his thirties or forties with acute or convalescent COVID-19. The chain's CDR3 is CASGTYEQYF. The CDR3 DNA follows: TGTGCCAGCGGCACCTACGAGCAGTACTTC.